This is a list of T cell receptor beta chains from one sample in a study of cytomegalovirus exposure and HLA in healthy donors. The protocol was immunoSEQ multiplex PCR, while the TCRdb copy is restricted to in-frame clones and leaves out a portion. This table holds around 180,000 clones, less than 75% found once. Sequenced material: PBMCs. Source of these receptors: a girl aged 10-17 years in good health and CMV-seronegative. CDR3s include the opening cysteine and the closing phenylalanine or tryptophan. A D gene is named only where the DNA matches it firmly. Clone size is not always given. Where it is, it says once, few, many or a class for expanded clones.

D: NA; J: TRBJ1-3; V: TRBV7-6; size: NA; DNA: TGTGCCAGCAGTCCCGCTGGAAACACCATATATTTT; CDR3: CASSPAGNTIYF
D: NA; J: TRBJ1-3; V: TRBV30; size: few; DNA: TGTGCCTGGAGGTTTGGGAGCTGGTATACTGGAAACACCATATATTTT; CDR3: CAWRFGSWYTGNTIYF
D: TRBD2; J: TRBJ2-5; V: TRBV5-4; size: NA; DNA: TGTGCCAGCAGCTTACTAGCGGGGGGGGTGGATGAAGAGACCCAGTACTTC; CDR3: CASSLLAGGVDEETQYF
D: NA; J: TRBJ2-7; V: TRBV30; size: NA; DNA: TGTGCCTGGAGTGTATTCGGACTGACCTACGAGCAGTACTTC; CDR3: CAWSVFGLTYEQYF
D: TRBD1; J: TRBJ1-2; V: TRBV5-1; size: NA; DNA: TGCGCCAGCAGCTTAGGGACAGACCCAGAGCTGAGGGGCTACACCTTC; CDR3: CASSLGTDPELRGYTF
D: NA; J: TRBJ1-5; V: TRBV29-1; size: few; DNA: TGCAGCCCCGTCTACTATAGCAATCAGCCCCAGCATTTT; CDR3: CSPVYYSNQPQHF
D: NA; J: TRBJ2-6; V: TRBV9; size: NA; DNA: TGTGCCAGCAGCGTAGCCGGGACTGGGGCCAACGTCCTGACTTTC; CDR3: CASSVAGTGANVLTF
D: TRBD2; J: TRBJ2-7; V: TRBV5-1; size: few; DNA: TGCGCCAGCAGCTCAGCGAGCGGGGGGGCTAGCGGCAACGAGCAGTACTTC; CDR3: CASSSASGGASGNEQYF
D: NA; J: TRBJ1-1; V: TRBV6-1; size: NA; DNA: TGTGCCAGCGGGGCTGGTTTTGTTCATGAAGCTTTCTTT; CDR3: CASGAGFVHEAFF
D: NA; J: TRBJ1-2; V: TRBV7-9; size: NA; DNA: TGTGCCAGCAGACGAGGGGAGGCGGACTATGGCTACACCTTC; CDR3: CASRRGEADYGYTF
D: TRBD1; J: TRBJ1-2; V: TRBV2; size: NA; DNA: TGTGCCAGCAGTGACAGGGGGAAATATGGCTACACCTTC; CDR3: CASSDRGKYGYTF
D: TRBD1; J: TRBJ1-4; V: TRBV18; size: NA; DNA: TGTGCCAGCCGGGACAGTTCTAATGAAAAACTGTTTTTT; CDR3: CASRDSSNEKLFF
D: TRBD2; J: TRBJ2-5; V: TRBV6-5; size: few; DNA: TGTGCCAGCAGCCCGACGGGGGGAGAGACCCAGTACTTC; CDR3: CASSPTGGETQYF
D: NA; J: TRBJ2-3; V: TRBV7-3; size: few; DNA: TGTGCCAGCAGCCCTGCAGGACGAGGGAATACGCAGTATTTT; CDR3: CASSPAGRGNTQYF
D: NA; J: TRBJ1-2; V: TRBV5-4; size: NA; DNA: TGTGCCCTCAGCTTCCTAGGAGGGAGTTCTTGGGGCTACACCTTC; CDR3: CALSFLGGSSWGYTF
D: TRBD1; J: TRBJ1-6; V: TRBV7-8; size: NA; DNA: TGTGCCAGCAGCTCAAAGACAGGGACAACGAGCTCCTATAATTCACCCCTCCACTTT; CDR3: CASSSKTGTTSSYNSPLHF